This T cell receptor (beta chain) was sequenced for a study of cytomegalovirus exposure and HLA in healthy donors. Germline lookup yields CDR1 LGHNA and CDR2 YNFKEQ. There are 17 residues in the CDR3. V shed 0 bases, J shed 4 bases, and the junction held 11 bases outside the gene matches. Concerning this clone: Antigen unknown.

PCR was performed using 60 Vbeta and 13 Jbeta primers. The data were produced by immunoSEQ multiplex PCR, yet TCRdb's version contains in-frame clones alone and is incomplete. Here the sample spans 150,000 to 200,000 clones, approximately 67% being singletons. Study results and limitations: Later analysis identified a missense DCLRE1C variant that was linked to TCR beta V- and J-gene trimming. Among CMV-associated TCR beta chains, most appeared HLA-restricted in a later analysis.

The chain uses TRBV4-2 and TRBJ2-5; 7 bases agree with TRBD2. The source is a man aged 35 to 55 in good health and CMV-seronegative. The sequencing input was PBMCs. CDR3 amino acids: CASSQDYTLGGGETQYF. DNA of the CDR3: TGTGCCAGCAGCCAAGATTATACCCTGGGGGGGGGAGAGACCCAGTACTTC.